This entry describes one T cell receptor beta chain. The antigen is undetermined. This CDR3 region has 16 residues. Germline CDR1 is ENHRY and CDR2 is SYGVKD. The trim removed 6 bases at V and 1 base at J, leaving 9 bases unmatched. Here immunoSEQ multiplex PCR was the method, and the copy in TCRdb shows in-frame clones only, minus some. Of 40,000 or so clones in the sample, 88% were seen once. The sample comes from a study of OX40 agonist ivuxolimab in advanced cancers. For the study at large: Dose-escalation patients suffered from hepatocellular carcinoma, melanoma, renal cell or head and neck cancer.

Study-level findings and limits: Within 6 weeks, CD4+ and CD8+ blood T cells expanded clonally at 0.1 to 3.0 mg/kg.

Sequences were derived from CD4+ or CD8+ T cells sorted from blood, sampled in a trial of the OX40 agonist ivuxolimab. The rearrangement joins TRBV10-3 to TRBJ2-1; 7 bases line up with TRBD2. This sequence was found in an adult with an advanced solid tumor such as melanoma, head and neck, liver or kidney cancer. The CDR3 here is CAISEGEGRSYNEQFF. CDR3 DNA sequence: TGTGCCATCAGCGAAGGGGAGGGGAGGTCCTACAATGAGCAGTTCTTC.